The 15 T cell receptor beta chains listed next were all sequenced from one sample in a study of blood T cell repertoires in COVID-19. Here immunoSEQ multiplex PCR was the method, and the copy in TCRdb shows in-frame clones only, minus some. This table has hundreds of thousands of clones, 90% appearing once. What was sequenced was PBMCs or T cells enriched from blood (not recorded which). These receptors were taken from a woman under 30 with acute COVID-19.

The rearrangement links TRBV15 to TRBJ2-7; D perhaps matches TRBD1 (6 bases). This CDR3 spans 15 amino acids. The germline CDR1 and CDR2 sequences are LNHNV and YYDKDF (reference sequence). V was shortened by 1 base and J by 4 bases, with 14 bases between the two germline ends. The CDR3 protein is CATSRGPGQGYEQYF. The DNA of the CDR3 is TGTGCCACCAGCAGAGGACCGGGACAAGGTTACGAGCAGTACTTC.

The count of this clone is one. The chain employs TRBV11-2 and TRBJ2-3; TRBD2 matches at 7 bases. V trimming: 5 bases; J trimming: 11 bases; junction bases outside the gene matches: 7. Germline CDR1 and CDR2: SGHAT and FQNNGV. The length of the CDR3 is 12 residues. The CDR3 nucleotides are TGTGCCAGCAGCCTACGACTAGCATGGCAGTATTTT. As protein: CASSLRLAWQYF.

V gene TRBV29-1 combines with J gene TRBJ2-4; D not resolved. V was trimmed by 2 bases and J by 4 bases, leaving 3 bases between them. The CDR3 has 11 residues. Germline V gene data show CDR1 as SQVTM and CDR2 as ANQGSEA. DNA for the CDR3: TGCAGCGTTGAACAGAAAAACATTCAGTACTTC. Amino acid sequence: CSVEQKNIQYF.

This clone was seen only a few times. The chain uses TRBV28 and TRBJ1-5; 7 bases agree with TRBD1. The J segment lost 7 bases and the V segment lost 5 bases, leaving 8 bases of the junction unmatched. The germline gives CDR1 MDHEN, CDR2 SYDVKM. The CDR3 is 14 residues long. The CDR3 is CASSAGDSSQPQHF. CDR3 in DNA: TGTGCCAGCAGTGCCGGGGACAGCTCACAGCCCCAGCATTTT.

Remarks on this clone: The same CDR3 can be traced to other DNA sequences in this sample. J is TRBJ1-2 and V is TRBV5-4; D perhaps matches TRBD1 (5 bases). The CDR3 has 13 residues. From germline, CDR1 is SGHNT and CDR2 YYREEE (reference sequence). The germline V and J ends were trimmed by 2 bases and 4 bases, with 9 bases remaining between them. CDR3 region: CASSLGGAYGYTF. The DNA of the CDR3 is TGTGCCAGCAGCTTAGGTGGGGCCTATGGCTACACCTTC.

The rearrangement links TRBV7-8 to TRBJ1-1; tentatively, D is TRBD1 (6 bases). Trimming removed 3 bases from V and 4 bases from J, with 15 bases in between. CDR3 size: 15 residues. Germline loops: CDR1 SGHVS, CDR2 FQNEAQ. CDR3 in amino acids: CASSFALDRTTEAFF. The CDR3 nucleotides read TGTGCCAGCAGCTTCGCCCTAGACAGGACCACTGAAGCTTTCTTT.

The V gene is TRBV7-2, the J gene TRBJ2-1; D may be TRBD2 (5 bases). Germline assignment: CDR1 SGHTA and CDR2 FQGNSA. The CDR3 is made up of 16 amino acids. V was cut by 0 bases and J by 1 base, with 10 bases left in between. The CDR3 sequence is CASSLALGESYNEQFF. CDR3 sequence (DNA): TGTGCCAGCAGCTTAGCGCTCGGGGAGTCCTACAATGAGCAGTTCTTC.

The chain joins TRBV5-5 to TRBJ2-1; maybe TRBD2 (5 bases). The CDR3 has 14 amino acids. Germline lookup yields CDR1 SGHKS and CDR2 YYEKEE (reference sequence). Trimming stripped 3 bases from V and 0 bases from J, with 7 bases between. Here the CDR3 reads CASSYSGSYNEQFF. CDR3 bases: TGTGCCAGCAGCTACAGCGGCTCCTACAATGAGCAGTTCTTC.

V usage is TRBV28 and J usage is TRBJ1-5; TRBD1 might be the D (6 bases). Germline lookup yields CDR1 MDHEN and CDR2 SYDVKM. Trimming took off 5 bases at V and 7 bases at J, with 18 bases between the two ends. This CDR3 contains 15 residues. The CDR3 sequence: CASSAGGGAGQPQHF. CDR3 coding DNA: TGTGCCAGCAGTGCCGGCGGGGGCGCTGGGCAGCCCCAGCATTTT.

The rearrangement links TRBV5-1 to TRBJ1-1; 7 bases line up with TRBD1. Per the germline V gene, CDR1 is SGHRS and CDR2 is YFSETQ. This CDR3 has 13 amino acids. V shed 3 bases, J shed 4 bases, and the junction held 3 bases outside the gene matches. The CDR3 spells CASSSGQVTEAFF. The CDR3, as DNA: TGCGCCAGCAGCTCCGGACAGGTCACTGAAGCTTTCTTT.

The genes are TRBV27 and TRBJ2-7; D not certain. The length of the CDR3 is 15 residues. Per germline, CDR1 MNHEY and CDR2 SMNVEV (reference sequence). The V and J ends lost 3 bases and 1 base respectively, with 13 bases between them. CDR3 in amino acids: CASSFIGGRSYEQYF. The CDR3 DNA reads as TGTGCCAGCAGTTTCATTGGTGGCAGATCCTACGAGCAGTACTTC.

This sequence joins TRBV5-4 and TRBJ1-6, with D perhaps matching TRBD1 (6 bases). CDR1 is SGHNT and CDR2 is YYREEE in the germline V gene (reference sequence). The CDR3 totals 14 residues. The V and J ends lost 0 bases and 14 bases respectively, with 15 bases between them. The DNA of the CDR3 is TGTGCCAGCAGCTTGGGACACACAGGGCTCACCCTCCACTTT. Translating it yields CASSLGHTGLTLHF.

This chain uses TRBV3-1 (or the pseudogene TRBV3-2) with TRBJ2-1; 10 bases match TRBD2. J lost 9 bases, V lost 5 bases, and 16 bases had no gene match. The CDR3 loop spans 17 amino acids. Per germline, CDR1 LGHDT and CDR2 YNNKEL (reference sequence). As DNA, the CDR3 is TGTGCCAGCAGCTATTCGGGACTAGCGACCGGGAGGAGTGAGCAGTTCTTC. Its protein product is CASSYSGLATGRSEQFF.

This chain joins TRBV5-1 and TRBJ1-1, with D possibly TRBD1 on 5 matching bases. The V gene lost 0 bases and the J gene lost 2 bases, with 11 bases spanning the gap. CDR3 length: 15 amino acids. Germline loops: CDR1 SGHRS, CDR2 YFSETQ. The CDR3 sequence is CASSLGRDFNTEAFF. CDR3 nucleotide sequence: TGCGCCAGCAGCTTGGGGAGGGACTTTAACACTGAAGCTTTCTTT.

The V call is TRBV7-8, the J call TRBJ1-5; 7 bases are shared with TRBD1. The ends lost 3 bases at V and 7 bases at J; junction bases unmatched: 15. Germline CDR1 and CDR2: SGHVS and FQNEAQ. This CDR3 spans 17 amino acids. The CDR3 reads CASSFWDRSLGGQPQHF. CDR3 nucleotides: TGTGCCAGCAGCTTTTGGGACAGATCCTTAGGGGGGCAGCCCCAGCATTTT.